Presented here are 11 T cell receptor beta chains from one specimen sequenced in a study of cytomegalovirus exposure and HLA in healthy donors. Only in-frame clones appear in the TCRdb table, and some are missing; sequencing was by immunoSEQ multiplex PCR. The data show around 190,000 clones, 75% to 90% seen once. Sequenced: PBMCs. The source of these receptors is a man in his late teens or twenties in good health and CMV-seropositive.

This clone was seen once. The chain combines TRBV10-3 with TRBJ2-1; 9 bases align to TRBD2. The CDR3 has 16 amino acids. The germline gives CDR1 ENHRY, CDR2 SYGVKD. V lost 2 bases, J lost 2 bases, and 4 bases stayed unmatched. In nucleotides, the CDR3 is TGTGCCATCAGTGAGGGGAGCGGGGGGCCCTACAATGAGCAGTTCTTC. This translates into CAISEGSGGPYNEQFF.

The chain is built from TRBV2 and TRBJ2-1; weak D call: TRBD2 (5 bases). Deletions cut 10 bases from V and 5 bases from J, with 27 bases between. The CDR3 covers 17 residues. CDR1 is SNHLY, CDR2 FYNNEI, per germline. CDR3 region: CAIQASPQASGDNEQFF. In nucleotides, the CDR3 is TGTGCCATCCAAGCTTCCCCCCAAGCAAGCGGTGACAATGAGCAGTTCTTC.

The chain carries TRBV5-4 and TRBJ1-3, with 7 bases identical to TRBD1. The CDR3 length is 15 residues. Looked up from germline, CDR1 is SGHNT and CDR2 is YYREEE (reference sequence). V was clipped by 2 bases and J by 0 bases; unmatched bases: 2. CDR3 loop: CASSLSGGSGNTIYF. CDR3 coding DNA: TGTGCCAGCAGCTTATCAGGGGGCTCTGGAAACACCATATATTTT.

The chain carries TRBV27 and TRBJ2-1, with 12 positions matching TRBD1. The CDR3 runs 17 residues. Per germline, CDR1 MNHEY and CDR2 SMNVEV (reference sequence). V lost 6 bases to trimming and J lost 3 bases; unmatched junction nucleotides: 9. The CDR3 DNA reads as TGTGCCAGCAGCCCCTTGGGACAGGGGGCCCTCTACAATGAGCAGTTCTTC. Its protein product is CASSPLGQGALYNEQFF.

This chain uses TRBV28 with TRBJ2-5; a weak D match, TRBD1 (6 bases). V was trimmed by 6 bases and J by 5 bases, leaving 16 bases between them. CDR3 length equals 14 residues. CDR1 MDHEN and CDR2 SYDVKM come from the germline V gene. The CDR3 loop reads CASRTGHPRETQYF. CDR3 nucleotides: TGTGCCAGCAGGACGGGACACCCGAGGGAGACCCAGTACTTC.

J is TRBJ1-1 and V is TRBV2, with TRBD1 identical over 8 bases. J was trimmed by 5 bases and V by 5 bases; bases with no gene match: 7. The CDR3 extends over 14 amino acids. Germline V gives CDR1 SNHLY, CDR2 FYNNEI. Written as DNA, the CDR3 is TGTGCCAGCAGTTCTACTCGACAGGGGACTGAAGCTTTCTTT. This encodes CASSSTRQGTEAFF. Filled out from reference TRBV2 and TRBJ1-1, the complete variable domain reads EPEVTQTPSHQVTQMGQEVILRCVPISNHLYFYWYRQILGQKVEFLVSFYNNEISEKSEIFDDQFSVERPDGSNFTLKIRSTKLEDSAMYFCASSSTRQGTEAFFGQGTRLTVV.

The table lists this clone with a few counts. The rearrangement links TRBV10-3 to TRBJ2-7; 12 bases agree with TRBD2. In germline, CDR1 is ENHRY, CDR2 SYGVKD. V dropped 7 bases and J dropped 4; count of bases not matched to a gene: 11. The CDR3 loop spans 16 amino acids. This CDR3 is CAIKKGLAGGLYEQYF. The CDR3 coding sequence is TGTGCCATCAAAAAGGGGCTAGCGGGGGGGCTATACGAGCAGTACTTC.

The rearrangement uses TRBV21-1 and TRBJ1-3; the table's D gene call, TRBD1, was not cross checked with the DNA. TRBV21-1 is described as a pseudogene. The CDR3 length is 15 residues. CDR3 protein: CASIKTGRFGNTIYF. The CDR3, as DNA: TGTGCCAGCATCAAGACAGGGAGGTTTGGAAACACCATATATTTT.

The V gene is TRBV12-5, the J gene TRBJ1-4; 7 bases fit TRBD1. V lost 1 base, J lost 8 bases, and 4 bases stayed unmatched. Germline V gene data show CDR1 as LGHNT and CDR2 as FRNRAP. This CDR3 has 14 amino acids. This chain's CDR3 is CASGLARGTEKLFF. DNA for the CDR3: TGTGCTAGTGGTTTGGCCAGGGGGACAGAAAAACTGTTTTTT.

This rearrangement joins TRBV5-1 to TRBJ2-5; perhaps TRBD2 as D (5 bases). With 0 bases removed from V and 1 base from J, the gap between germline ends came to 10 bases. CDR1 and CDR2 from the germline V gene are SGHRS and YFSETQ. The length of the CDR3 is 15 residues. The CDR3 nucleotides read TGCGCCAGCAGCTTGGCCGCGGGTTTCCAAGAGACCCAGTACTTC. It specifies CASSLAAGFQETQYF.

This chain connects TRBV10-2 to TRBJ1-2; D not resolved. Germline assignment: CDR1 WSHSY and CDR2 SAAADI. This CDR3 contains 14 residues. V dropped 5 bases and J dropped 2 bases, with 12 bases sitting between them. CDR3 coding DNA: TGCGCCAGCAGTTCCACCGAGAGGAACTATGGCTACACCTTC. It encodes CASSSTERNYGYTF.